The 21 T cell receptor beta chains below all came from one sample that was sequenced in a study of blood T cell repertoires in COVID-19 (dated by TCRdb to the early 2020s). The library was built by means of the immunoSEQ multiplex PCR assay. TCRdb obtained this table from immuneACCESS and retained in-frame rearrangements with V and J assigned. These tables miss some clones; where compared with another copy, unresolved V genes account for less than half of the shortfall, and the remainder is unexplained. The sample table records 15,000 to 20,000 clones; 88% of these occur just once. Approximately 10% of the sample is in the top ten clones. Material for sequencing was peripheral blood. The receptors were gathered from a man aged 35 to 55 with active COVID-19.

The chain couples TRBV27 to TRBJ2-5, with D maybe TRBD1 (5 bases). In germline, CDR1 is MNHEY, CDR2 SMNVEV (reference sequence). Trimming pared 2 bases from V and 5 bases from J, leaving 18 bases between. This CDR3 has 16 amino acids. The CDR3 DNA follows: TGTGCCAGCAGTTTACGGGCAGGAACAGGTCGGGAGACCCAGTACTTC. Protein product: CASSLRAGTGRETQYF.

This clone was counted once. The chain joins TRBV6-5 to TRBJ1-1; weak D call: TRBD1 (6 bases). The CDR3 is made up of 14 amino acids. Trimming took off 6 bases at V and 5 bases at J, with 16 bases between the two ends. Germline loops: CDR1 MNHEY, CDR2 SVGAGI. CDR3: CASRRLTGRTEAFF. CDR3 DNA: TGTGCCAGCAGGAGACTAACAGGGCGTACTGAAGCTTTCTTT.

The rearrangement uses TRBV5-8 and TRBJ2-7; 10 bases are shared with TRBD1. The junction had 9 bases not matched to a gene; V was cut back by 4 bases and J by 5 bases. CDR3 length: 15 residues. Germline V lookup: CDR1 SGHTS, CDR2 YDEGEE. The CDR3 nucleotides are TGTGCCAGCAGCGCACCGGGACAGGGGATCCACGAGCAGTACTTC. Translated, it gives CASSAPGQGIHEQYF.

CDR3 residues: CASSPPRVRGNEKLFF. CDR3 nucleotide sequence: TGTGCCAGTAGTCCTCCCCGGGTCCGGGGTAATGAAAAACTGTTTTTT. The chain links TRBV19 to TRBJ1-4; D is ambiguous. V lost 5 bases to trimming and J lost 4 bases, with 17 bases between them. The CDR3 sequence is 16 residues long. The germline CDR1 and CDR2 sequences are LNHDA and SQIVND (reference sequence).

The chain has TRBV19 and TRBJ2-6, with D unresolved. The CDR3 has 16 amino acids. Trimming took 9 bases from V and 0 from J, leaving 15 bases between them. CDR1 and CDR2 from the germline V gene are LNHDA and SQIVND (reference sequence). The chain's CDR3 is CASTLAAGSGANVLTF. The DNA of the CDR3 is TGTGCCAGCACCCTCGCTGCCGGCTCTGGGGCCAACGTCCTGACTTTC.

This clone was counted once. This chain links TRBV7-9 with TRBJ1-2; the D gene is possibly TRBD1 (6 bases). The V end was cut by 4 bases, the J end by 0 bases, with 12 bases between. The CDR3 is 15 residues long. Germline CDR1 reads SEHNR; CDR2 reads FQNEAQ (reference sequence). CDR3 sequence (DNA): TGTGCCAGCAGCTCGGGAGGACAGCCTAACTATGGCTACACCTTC. Amino acid sequence: CASSSGGQPNYGYTF.

This chain connects TRBV5-4 to TRBJ1-2; 8 bases align to TRBD1. Per germline, CDR1 SGHNT and CDR2 YYREEE (reference sequence). The CDR3 runs to 17 residues. Trimming removed 1 base from V and 5 bases from J; junction bases left unmatched: 13. The CDR3 DNA reads TGTGCCAGCAGCTTGCGCGGACAGGGCACGGGTGGTTATGGCTACACCTTC. Its translation: CASSLRGQGTGGYGYTF.

The sample holds a few counts of this clone. V usage is TRBV19 and J usage is TRBJ2-7; 7 bases fit TRBD2. The germline V gene encodes CDR1 LNHDA and CDR2 SQIVND (reference sequence). V lost 5 bases, J lost 4 bases, and 8 bases stayed unmatched. There are 14 residues in the CDR3. In DNA, the CDR3 is TGTGCCAGTAGTCTACGGCTAGCGGCATACGAGCAGTACTTC. Translating it yields CASSLRLAAYEQYF. The full variable domain, rest sourced from reference TRBV19 and TRBJ2-7, is DGGITQSPKYLFRKEGQNVTLSCEQNLNHDAMYWYRQDPGQGLRLIYYSQIVNDFQKGDIAEGYSVSREKKESFPLTVTSAQKNPTAFYLCASSLRLAAYEQYFGPGTRLTVT.

The chain recombines TRBV7-6 with TRBJ2-1; 8 nucleotides match TRBD1. Germline V gene lookup returns CDR1 SGHVS and CDR2 FNYEAQ. The V gene end was trimmed by 1 base and the J gene end by 0 bases; junction bases not matched to a gene: 5. The CDR3 is 17 amino acids. The CDR3 nucleotides read TGTGCCAGCAGCTTAGATGGGACAGGAAGCTCCTACAATGAGCAGTTCTTC. Amino acid sequence: CASSLDGTGSSYNEQFF.

This chain joins TRBV4-3 and TRBJ1-1; a weak D match, TRBD1 (5 bases). This CDR3 spans 14 amino acids. V was clipped by 1 base and J by 4 bases, with 10 bases between them. The germline V gene encodes CDR1 LGHNA and CDR2 YSLEER. The CDR3 nucleotides are TGCGCCAGCAGCCAAGTTCAGACAGTCACTGAAGCTTTCTTT. It encodes CASSQVQTVTEAFF.

This chain uses TRBV19 with TRBJ2-7; 7 nucleotides match TRBD1. Losses at the gene ends were 5 bases for V and 3 bases for J; bases not matched to a gene: 4. Germline values: CDR1 LNHDA, CDR2 SQIVND (reference sequence). The CDR3 is 13 amino acids. CDR3 sequence reads: CASSPWDSYEQYF. The CDR3 DNA follows: TGTGCCAGTAGTCCGTGGGACAGCTACGAGCAGTACTTC.

The rearrangement joins TRBV11-2 to TRBJ1-3; TRBD1 aligns across 10 bases. The CDR3 contains 18 residues. Germline CDR1 reads SGHAT; CDR2 reads FQNNGV. V trimming: 0 bases; J trimming: 5 bases; junction bases outside the gene matches: 10. Written as DNA, the CDR3 is TGTGCCAGCAGCTTAGAGAGCTACTGGGACAGGGGAAGAAACACCATATATTTT. The encoded protein is CASSLESYWDRGRNTIYF.

The V and J genes are TRBV7-2 and TRBJ2-5, with 7 bases that match TRBD2. The CDR3 contains 14 residues. V trimming: 5 bases; J trimming: 5 bases; junction bases outside the gene matches: 8. Germline V CDR1 and CDR2: SGHTA, FQGNSA. For the CDR3, the DNA is TGTGCCAGCAGCCCCCCGGGGGGTTGGGAGACCCAGTACTTC. Translated, it gives CASSPPGGWETQYF.

This chain links TRBV9 with TRBJ2-5; D is unclear. V lost 3 bases and J 3 bases, leaving 15 bases between the germline ends. Germline V lookup: CDR1 SGDLS, CDR2 YYNGEE. This CDR3 region has 15 residues. CDR3 protein: CASSESPGYKETQYF. As DNA, the CDR3 is TGTGCCAGCAGCGAATCTCCTGGTTACAAAGAGACCCAGTACTTC.

This clone was recorded once. The chain uses TRBV5-1 and TRBJ1-1, with 8 nucleotides matching TRBD1. This CDR3 region has 14 residues. In germline, CDR1 is SGHRS, CDR2 YFSETQ. V shed 3 bases and J 2 bases; nucleotides not matched to a gene: 3. The CDR3 bases are TGCGCCAGCAGCTCAGGACAGGGTAACACTGAAGCTTTCTTT. Translated, it gives CASSSGQGNTEAFF. Full variable domain (rest looked up from reference TRBV5-1 and TRBJ1-1): KAGVTQTPRYLIKTRGQQVTLSCSPISGHRSVSWYQQTPGQGLQFLFEYFSETQRNKGNFPGRFSGRQFSNSRSEMNVSTLELGDSALYLCASSSGQGNTEAFFGQGTRLTVV.

The chain uses TRBV7-2 and TRBJ2-3; D is undetermined. There are 13 residues in the CDR3. The germline V and J ends were trimmed by 3 bases and 4 bases, with 8 bases remaining between them. CDR1 and CDR2 (germline): SGHTA, FQGNSA. In nucleotides, the CDR3 is TGTGCCAGCAGCTTGGCGGTCTCAGATACGCAGTATTTT. Translating gives CASSLAVSDTQYF.

The chain has TRBV7-9 and TRBJ2-7, with TRBD1 identical over 8 bases. Losses at the gene ends were 2 bases for V and 6 bases for J; bases not matched to a gene: 3. This CDR3 is built from 13 residues. Looked up from germline, CDR1 is SEHNR and CDR2 is FQNEAQ (reference sequence). CDR3: CASSLPTGGEQYF. DNA for the CDR3: TGTGCCAGCAGCTTACCTACAGGGGGCGAGCAGTACTTC.

This sequence joins TRBV4-3 and TRBJ2-6; a weak D match, TRBD1 (5 bases). The germline gives CDR1 LGHNA, CDR2 YSLEER. CDR3 length equals 16 residues. V dropped 0 bases and J dropped 2 bases, with 8 bases sitting between them. The CDR3 here is CASSQEPRAGANVLTF. The CDR3 bases are TGCGCCAGCAGCCAAGAACCCAGGGCTGGGGCCAACGTCCTGACTTTC.

This sequence joins TRBV5-6 and TRBJ2-5; D gene uncertain. Germline V gene data show CDR1 as SGHDT and CDR2 as YYEEEE. This CDR3 contains 13 residues. The ends were cut back, 1 base at V and 5 bases at J, with 9 bases in the middle. CDR3 region: CASSLPPSETQYF. DNA of the CDR3: TGTGCCAGCAGCTTGCCCCCTTCGGAGACCCAGTACTTC.

The genes are TRBV7-9 and TRBJ2-4, with D perhaps matching TRBD1 (6 bases). CDR1 is SEHNR, CDR2 FQNEAQ, per germline (reference sequence). CDR3 size: 17 residues. V lost 5 bases, J lost 0 bases, and 17 bases lay in between. The CDR3 sequence is CASSTSGTLLAKNIQYF. In nucleotides, the CDR3 is TGTGCCAGCAGCACCTCCGGGACATTACTAGCCAAAAACATTCAGTACTTC.

The CDR3 loop is CASSFTEYGYTF. CDR3 in DNA: TGTGCCAGCAGCTTCACCGAGTATGGCTACACCTTC. The chain links TRBV7-9 to TRBJ1-2; no clear D. This CDR3 contains 12 residues. CDR1 is SEHNR and CDR2 is FQNEAQ in the germline V gene (reference sequence). Trimming left V 3 bases short and J 5 bases short, with 7 bases between.